This TCR beta chain originates from a study of cytomegalovirus exposure and HLA in healthy donors. General study points: Overall, approximately 150 TCR beta chains were annotated as cytomegalovirus-associated.

Concerning this clone: The antigen is undetermined.

The donors were part of the validation cohort of around 110 subjects. That cohort was separate from the first cohort, which comprised several hundred subjects. The germline V gene has CDR1 SGHDT and CDR2 YYEEEE. Trimming took off 2 bases at V and 7 bases at J, with 18 bases between the two ends. The CDR3 contains 15 residues. Repertoires were generated with immunoSEQ multiplex PCR, while TCRdb's copy carries only in-frame clones and drops some. The sample includes around 200,000 clones, about 80% of them seen just once. The chain is built from TRBV5-6 and TRBJ1-1; no clear D gene. Sequenced sample: PBMCs. The source is a woman between 18 and 30 years old in good health and CMV-seropositive. The CDR3 DNA sequence: TGTGCCAGCAGCTTCCGGAGTCAACGCACTAGTGAAGCTTTCTTT. This sequence encodes CASSFRSQRTSEAFF. The full variable domain, its missing parts supplied by reference TRBV5-6 and TRBJ1-1, is DAGVTQSPTHLIKTRGQQVTLRCSPKSGHDTVSWYQQALGQGPQFIFQYYEEEERQRGNFPDRFSGHQFPNYSSELNVNALLLGDSALYLCASSFRSQRTSEAFFGQGTRLTVV.